Below, one TCR beta chain is given with its context. The source of the blood RNA was unsorted whole blood, and germline DNA was extracted as well. Germline CDR1 SGHAT, CDR2 FQNNGV. The ends were cut back, 6 bases at V and 0 bases at J, with 15 bases in the middle. The length of the CDR3 is 15 residues. The entry originates in a study of tumor-infiltrating lymphocytes in primary liver carcinoma. Study-wide context: The yield of productive TCRbeta reads per sample was roughly 3.5 to 7.5 million and was similar across tissue types.

The template, about 510 ng total RNA, yielded TCR beta cDNA made with a constant-region primer. Investigators got TCR beta libraries out of three nested multiplex PCR rounds, done with slightly modified ARM-PCR. Running around 9 cycles apiece, the first two PCR rounds relied on TRBV1-TRBV30 forward primers together with a C-beta reverse primer. A single record per CDR3 protein comes from TCRdb applying MiXCR to the multiplex PCR reads. Altogether 310,000 or so distinct CDR3 sequences are present, 65% being singletons, with the ten largest covering about 6%. The sample consisted of peripheral blood. V and J are TRBV11-2 and TRBJ2-7; D possibly corresponds to TRBD1 (7 bases). The clonotype comes from a man in his forties with primary liver carcinoma and hepatitis B virus infection. DNA for the CDR3: TGTGCCAGCAGGGATACAGGGGAGGTCTCCTACGAGCAGTACTTC. It codes for CASRDTGEVSYEQYF. Using reference TRBV11-2 and TRBJ2-7 for the parts outside the CDR3, the full variable domain is EAGVAQSPRYKIIEKRQSVAFWCNPISGHATLYWYQQILGQGPKLLIQFQNNGVVDDSQLPKDRFSAERLKGVDSTLKIQPAKLEDSAVYLCASRDTGEVSYEQYFGPGTRLTVT.